A selection of T cell receptor beta chains follows, all from one sample in a study of cytomegalovirus exposure and HLA in healthy donors. Assay: immunoSEQ multiplex PCR; the TCRdb copy retains only in-frame clones and omits some. Of about 130,000 clones detected, just over 70% appear once; the ten largest clones hold 2.6%. The material sequenced was PBMCs. All receptors derive from a woman aged 55-70 years in good health and CMV-seropositive. The CDR3 runs from the conserved cysteine through the conserved F or W. D genes are given only for firm matches. Clone size is given for some rows only: seen once, a few or many times, or a class if the clone is expanded.

-,TRBJ1-1,TRBV11-2,-,13,CASSLNGYTEAFF,TGTGCCAGCAGCTTGAACGGGTACACTGAAGCTTTCTTT
-,TRBJ2-3,TRBV29-1,-,14,CSVENPGMGDTQYF,TGCAGCGTTGAAAATCCGGGGATGGGAGATACGCAGTATTTT
once,TRBJ1-2,TRBV14,-,15,CASSPSTAGSYGYTF,TGTGCCAGCAGCCCCTCGACAGCCGGAAGCTATGGCTACACCTTC
-,TRBJ2-7,TRBV5-6,-,16,CASHPEPGLASYEQYF,TGTGCCAGCCACCCCGAACCGGGCCTAGCCTCGTACGAGCAGTACTTC
-,TRBJ2-2,TRBV7-9,-,16,CASSRRRGIGTGELFF,TGTGCCAGCAGCCGTCGCCGAGGGATCGGCACCGGGGAGCTGTTTTTT
-,TRBJ1-5,TRBV19,-,15,CASRWETRSNQPQHF,TGTGCCAGTAGGTGGGAGACGAGGAGCAATCAGCCCCAGCATTTT
once,TRBJ2-2,TRBV19,-,15,CASIIGGTNTGELFF,TGTGCCAGTATTATCGGGGGTACGAACACCGGGGAGCTGTTTTTT
few,TRBJ1-1,TRBV5-1,TRBD1,12,CASSWTGAEAFF,TGCGCCAGCAGCTGGACAGGGGCTGAAGCTTTCTTT
few,TRBJ1-1,TRBV4-1,-,14,CASSQDLPRSEAFF,TGCGCCAGCAGCCAAGATCTTCCCCGGTCTGAAGCTTTCTTT
few,TRBJ1-5,TRBV27,TRBD1,15,CASSSGQGTNQPQHF,TGTGCCAGCAGTTCCGGACAGGGGACAAATCAGCCCCAGCATTTT